This TCR beta chain was captured by sequencing in a study of Graves' ophthalmopathy and Graves' hyperthyroidism. Whole-study context: Hyperthyroidism counted as stable given no ophthalmopathy within 18 months of follow-up. Study results and caveats: Sensitivity of about 90% and specificity of about 84% were achieved when a 13-signature model separated ophthalmopathy from stable hyperthyroidism. Progression of ophthalmopathy was predicted by the model with about 68% sensitivity and just over 72% specificity.

Amplification of the TCR beta CDR3 regions used RNA transcripts (as template). Following a first-round RT-PCR that used HTBI primers, a second-round multiplex PCR was carried out. TCRdb recomputed calls from the multiplex PCR reads with MiXCR, one row per CDR3 protein. The data show about 550,000 distinct CDR3 sequences, with 39% seen just once and 4% to 5% held by the top ten. This clonotype was counted ten times or more. The target antigen is unknown. This CDR3 comprises 13 residues. Trimming removed 2 bases from V and 6 bases from J, with 6 bases in between. Looked up from germline, CDR1 is KGHDR and CDR2 is SFDVKD. The evidence that diagnosis relied on was clinical symptoms, serum thyroxine, TRAb, thyroid ultrasound and orbital computed tomography.

Sequencing was performed on peripheral blood or thyroid tissue (not recorded which). This receptor was taken from an adult man with Graves' hyperthyroidism. This chain connects TRBV24-1 to TRBJ2-2; D is unresolved. CDR3 coding DNA: TGTGCCACCAGTGATTACAAGGCCGGGGAGCTGTTTTTT. Protein: CATSDYKAGELFF.